These 4 T cell receptor beta chains came from one sample sequenced in a study of T cell responses to AZD1222 COVID-19 vaccine (dated by TCRdb to the early 2020s). Library method: the immunoSEQ multiplex PCR assay. The table was pulled from immuneACCESS by TCRdb, which kept in-frame rearrangements only. Such tables lose some clones; where checked, under half of the loss comes from unresolved V genes, and the rest has no known cause. The sample table shows approximately 140,000 clones, and 91% are seen once. The ten largest clonotypes hold 3% to 4% of the sample. Taken with the paper, the label for time point translates to: about 28 days (+/-7) after the second vaccine dose. The specimen was peripheral blood, collected 28 days after the second AZD1222 dose. The receptors stem from an adult who received the AZD1222 COVID-19 vaccine.

This clone was counted a single time. The rearrangement uses TRBV18 and TRBJ2-1; 7 bases match TRBD1. The CDR3 consists of 15 residues. Germline V gives CDR1 KGHSH, CDR2 LQKENI. The V gene end was trimmed by 6 bases and the J gene end by 2 bases; junction bases not matched to a gene: 7. The CDR3 sequence: CASSPGTAAYNEQFF. The CDR3 DNA sequence: TGTGCCAGCTCTCCCGGGACAGCGGCCTACAATGAGCAGTTCTTC.

The chain couples TRBV11-3 to TRBJ2-5; TRBD2 matches 8 bases. Germline-derived CDR1 and CDR2 are SGHNT and YENEEA. The CDR3 consists of 15 residues. The V segment lost 1 base and the J segment 5 bases; nucleotides outside the gene matches: 6. DNA of the CDR3: TGTGCCAGCAGCTTAGTGGGACTAGATATGGAGACCCAGTACTTC. Translation: CASSLVGLDMETQYF.

V usage is TRBV18 and J usage is TRBJ2-2; 9 bases are a match to TRBD1. Germline V lookup: CDR1 KGHSH, CDR2 LQKENI. This CDR3 region has 16 residues. The trim removed 2 bases at V and 1 base at J, leaving 2 bases unmatched. CDR3 nucleotide sequence: TGTGCCAGCTCACCAAGGACAGGGGTGAACACCGGGGAGCTGTTTTTT. Translated: CASSPRTGVNTGELFF.

V usage is TRBV13 and J usage is TRBJ1-3; D is perhaps TRBD1 (5 bases). Trimming pared 2 bases from V and 5 bases from J, leaving 16 bases between. The germline gives CDR1 PRHDT, CDR2 FYEKMQ (reference sequence). The CDR3 runs 16 residues. CDR3 nucleotide sequence: TGTGCCAGCAGCTTATACGGGACCGGGGGAAGAAACACCATATATTTT. This gives the protein CASSLYGTGGRNTIYF.